This TCR beta chain was sequenced in a study of cytomegalovirus exposure and HLA in healthy donors. Findings of the study overall: Reports credit the classifier with highly specific, highly sensitive diagnosis of cytomegalovirus status. Later analysis demonstrated an association between a missense DCLRE1C variant and TCR beta V- and J-gene trimming.

PCR was performed using 60 Vbeta and 13 Jbeta primers. Data came from immunoSEQ multiplex PCR; TCRdb stores just in-frame clones and leaves some out. This table holds around 54,000 clones, less than 85% found once. Concerning this clone itself: The target antigen is unknown.

This CDR3 comprises 15 residues. V dropped 2 bases and J dropped 2; count of bases not matched to a gene: 1. In germline, CDR1 is MNHEY, CDR2 SVGAGI. Specimen: PBMCs. This TCR was sampled from a woman under 30 in good health and CMV-seronegative. The chain is built from TRBV6-5 and TRBJ2-1; 9 bases are shared with TRBD1. The CDR3 sequence: CASSYDRGAYNEQFF. In DNA, the CDR3 is TGTGCCAGCAGTTACGACAGGGGGGCCTACAATGAGCAGTTCTTC.